This T cell receptor (beta chain) was recovered during a study of Ad26.COV2.S vaccination and SARS-CoV-2 variants. Findings and caveats of the study: It was found that vaccine and placebo recipients had similar non-spike TCR breadth.

With respect to this clone: Its target is unknown.

Only in-frame clones appear in the TCRdb table, and some are missing; sequencing was by immunoSEQ multiplex PCR. The table records more than 300,000 clones, roughly 90% of them present only once. The treatment denotes: around 19 received Ad26.COV2.S at low or high dose, single or two shots; roughly 5 received placebo; per-sample allocation not given. Specimen acquisition occurred on day 63 following the initial vaccine or placebo injection. From germline, CDR1 is SGHAT and CDR2 FQNNGV. Losses at the gene ends were 4 bases for V and 6 bases for J; bases not matched to a gene: 12. The CDR3 has 17 amino acids.

The source of this sequence is a person aged 18 to 59 who received the Ad26.COV2.S COVID-19 vaccine or a placebo. Sequenced material: peripheral blood, taken in a trial of Ad26.COV2.S vaccine versus placebo. V gene TRBV11-2 combines with J gene TRBJ2-5; 12 bases fit TRBD2. CDR3 sequence reads: CASSSPRLAGVTKTQYF. Here the CDR3 DNA reads TGTGCCAGCAGCTCCCCTAGACTAGCGGGAGTTACCAAGACCCAGTACTTC.